A selection of T cell receptor beta chains follows, all from one sample in a study of early T cells in non-severe SARS-CoV-2 infection. TCRdb fed the 5' RACE reads into MiXCR, producing one record per CDR3 protein. The sample includes under 75,000 distinct CDR3 sequences, about 12% of them seen just once. Material: whole blood. The receptors were gathered from an adult who was a healthcare worker with PCR-confirmed SARS-CoV-2 infection or an uninfected control (not recorded which). CDR3s include the opening cysteine and the closing phenylalanine or tryptophan. D genes are given only for firm matches. Only part of the rows carry a size: once, few, many, or a class if the clone is expanded.

TGTGCCAGCAGTTTAGGAAGGGATGGCGGGGAGCTGTTTTTT	CASSLGRDGGELFF	TRBV28	TRBJ2-2	14	many	-
TGTGCCAGCAGCTCTCAGGGGAGTTTTGAAAAACTGTTTTTT	CASSSQGSFEKLFF	TRBV7-9	TRBJ1-4	14	many	-
TGTGCCAGCAGTGACTCGACAGATACGCAGTATTTT	CASSDSTDTQYF	TRBV6-4	TRBJ2-3	12	-	-
TGCGCCAGCAGTCCCAGAGCCGGTCAGGGGGTCTCCTACAATGAGCAGTTCTTC	CASSPRAGQGVSYNEQFF	TRBV10-1	TRBJ2-1	18	few	TRBD1
TGTGCCAGTAGTATCGGCGGGCAGGTTAGCACAGATACGCAGTATTTT	CASSIGGQVSTDTQYF	TRBV19	TRBJ2-3	16	-	-
TGTGCCAGCAGTGAGTTGGGACTAGCGGGGGCAGATACGCAGTATTTT	CASSELGLAGADTQYF	TRBV25-1	TRBJ2-3	16	-	TRBD2
TGTGCCAGCAGCCAAGACGGACTGCGTTACGAGCAGTACTTC	CASSQDGLRYEQYF	TRBV3-1	TRBJ2-7	14	-	-
TGCGCCAGCAGCCCAGACGGGACGGACTATGGCTACACCTTC	CASSPDGTDYGYTF	TRBV4-1	TRBJ1-2	14	many	-
TGCAGTGCTGCTACTAGTGGGCAGCCCCAGCATTTT	CSAATSGQPQHF	TRBV20-1	TRBJ1-5	12	-	-
TGTGCCAGCAGTTTAGCGAGTATGCGAACTAGCATCACCGGGGAGCTGTTTTTT	CASSLASMRTSITGELFF	TRBV12-3/TRBV12-4	TRBJ2-2	18	few	-
TGTGCCAGCAGTAAGGGTAATCAGCCCCAGCATTTT	CASSKGNQPQHF	TRBV12-3/TRBV12-4	TRBJ1-5	12	-	-
TGTGCCAGCAGCTTAGGAGCGGGAGCCTACAATGAGCAGTTCTTC	CASSLGAGAYNEQFF	TRBV7-2	TRBJ2-1	15	-	TRBD2
TGTGCCAGCAGCCCAACAGGGGACACTGAAGCTTTCTTT	CASSPTGDTEAFF	TRBV7-9	TRBJ1-1	13	medium-sized	TRBD1
TGTGCCAGCAGCCCACCAGGCTCCTATAATTCACCCCTCCACTTT	CASSPPGSYNSPLHF	TRBV9	TRBJ1-6	15	many	-
TGCAGCGCCGCTGACAGAATGAACACTGAAGCTTTCTTT	CSAADRMNTEAFF	TRBV29-1	TRBJ1-1	13	-	-
TGTGCCAGCAGCCTCAGTACTAGGGGACAAGAGACCCAGTACTTC	CASSLSTRGQETQYF	TRBV28	TRBJ2-5	15	-	-
TGTGCCAGCAGTTTCCTGAGCGTAAGCACAGATACGCAGTATTTT	CASSFLSVSTDTQYF	TRBV27	TRBJ2-3	15	few	-
TGCGCCAGCAGCCAACTACCGGGACAGGGTTACGAGCAGTACTTC	CASSQLPGQGYEQYF	TRBV4-3	TRBJ2-7	15	few	TRBD1
TGCAGTGCTTCTCCGACAGGGGAGGGAGAGACCCAGTACTTC	CSASPTGEGETQYF	TRBV20-1	TRBJ2-5	14	-	-